A selection of T cell receptor beta chains follows, all from one sample in a study of PD-1 blockade in classical Hodgkin lymphoma. The table came from immunoSEQ multiplex PCR; TCRdb's copy has only in-frame clones and leaves some out. The table has some 41,000 clones, approximately 70% seen once. This specimen was peripheral blood mononuclear cells (PBMCs), taken before the second cycle of nivolumab. The receptor source for this set is a human donor with classical Hodgkin lymphoma. The CDR3 runs from the conserved cysteine through the conserved F or W. Each record gives: D gene, J gene, V gene, clone size, CDR3 length, CDR3 DNA, CDR3 protein. D genes are given only for firm matches. A row's size may be missing; if present it is once, few, many or a size class.

TRBD1,TRBJ1-1,TRBV2,few,13,TGTGCCTATAGACAGGGAACGAACACTGAAGCTTTCTTT,CAYRQGTNTEAFF
-,TRBJ2-7,TRBV9,-,13,TGTGCCAGCAGCGTAGGCGGATCCTACGAGCAGTACTTC,CASSVGGSYEQYF
-,TRBJ1-1,TRBV6-5,-,16,TGTGCCAGCAGTTACTCGCGACAGAACATGAACACTGAAGCTTTCTTT,CASSYSRQNMNTEAFF
-,TRBJ2-3,TRBV19,-,15,TGTGCCAGTAGTATAGCGGGGGTGGGCACAGATACGCAGTATTTT,CASSIAGVGTDTQYF
TRBD1,TRBJ2-5,TRBV4-1,few,14,TGCGCCAGCATGGACAGGGGGAACCAAGAGACCCAGTACTTC,CASMDRGNQETQYF
TRBD1,TRBJ2-7,TRBV9,-,15,TGTGCCAGCAGCGTAGGAGAGGGGGCGACCTACGAGCAGTACTTC,CASSVGEGATYEQYF
-,TRBJ1-5,TRBV5-5,few,13,TGTGCCAGCATGGGAGACTTGAATCAGCCCCAGCATTTT,CASMGDLNQPQHF
-,TRBJ2-3,TRBV5-4,few,17,TGTGCCAGCAGCCGGAAGATGCCGGGGGGCCGCACAGATACGCAGTATTTT,CASSRKMPGGRTDTQYF
-,TRBJ1-5,TRBV21-1,-,14,TGTGCCAGCAGTGAACCCAGGGTCAATCAGCCCCAGCATTTT,CASSEPRVNQPQHF
-,TRBJ2-2,TRBV6-5,-,14,TGTGCCAGCAGTTCACTAACGCGGCACGGGGAGCTGTTTTTT,CASSSLTRHGELFF
TRBD1,TRBJ1-1,TRBV7-2,-,17,TGTGCCAGCAGCTTACCTATCATGGACAGGGGGAACACTGAAGCTTTCTTT,CASSLPIMDRGNTEAFF
TRBD1,TRBJ2-7,TRBV19,-,16,TGTGCCAGTAGTCCAACCTGGGGACAGGGGACGGGGGAGCAGTACTTC,CASSPTWGQGTGEQYF
-,TRBJ2-1,TRBV28,-,10,TGTGTCATCGGGGGCAATGAGCAGTTCTTC,CVIGGNEQFF
TRBD2,TRBJ2-7,TRBV6-5,-,14,TGTGCCAGCAGTGTTAGCGGGATGCCCTACGAGCAGTACTTC,CASSVSGMPYEQYF
-,TRBJ1-5,TRBV28,-,16,TGTGCCAGCAGTTTACGGCAGGGCCTGGGCAATCAGCCCCAGCATTTT,CASSLRQGLGNQPQHF
-,TRBJ1-1,TRBV7-6,few,13,TGTGCCAGCAGCCTACCAGGGGAACTGGAGGCTTTCTTT,CASSLPGELEAFF
-,TRBJ2-5,TRBV19,-,15,TGTGCCAGTAGTACAGGGACAAACCAGAGGGAGACCCAGTACTTC,CASSTGTNQRETQYF
-,TRBJ2-5,TRBV4-2,-,17,TGTGCCAGCAGCCAGTCCCGGGGGGCCGGGCCACAAGAGACCCAGTACTTC,CASSQSRGAGPQETQYF
TRBD2,TRBJ2-2,TRBV5-6,-,14,TGTGCCAGCAGCGGTGGGGACTACTCCGGGGAGCTGTTTTTT,CASSGGDYSGELFF
-,TRBJ1-2,TRBV2,-,12,TGTGCCAGAGCCCAGGTGTTCTATGGCTACACCTTC,CARAQVFYGYTF
-,TRBJ2-4,TRBV4-1,-,17,TGCGCCAGCAGCCCTACTTGGAGTGGGGAGCACAAAAACATTCAGTACTTC,CASSPTWSGEHKNIQYF
-,TRBJ1-2,TRBV19,few,13,TGTGCCAGTAGTATAGGAGGGAACTATGGCTACACCTTC,CASSIGGNYGYTF
-,TRBJ2-7,TRBV10-3,-,12,TGTGCCATCAGTGAGTCAGGTACCGAGCAGTACTTC,CAISESGTEQYF
TRBD2,TRBJ2-7,TRBV2,-,14,TGTGCCAGCAGCGGACTAGACGCGTTCTCCGAGCAGTACTTC,CASSGLDAFSEQYF
-,TRBJ2-1,TRBV9,few,12,TGTGCCAGCAGCTATACGAGTAATGAGCAGTTCTTC,CASSYTSNEQFF
-,TRBJ1-2,TRBV7-9,-,15,TGTGCCAGCAGCTCCCCGGGAAGTTCCGATATGGGCTACACCTTC,CASSSPGSSDMGYTF